This is a list of T cell receptor beta chains from one sample in a study of blood T cell repertoires in COVID-19. Produced via immunoSEQ multiplex PCR; TCRdb's table is partial and in-frame only. The sample lists about 370,000 clones, over 85% occurring once. What was sequenced was PBMCs or T cells enriched from blood (not recorded which). The receptors stem from a woman in her 30s who had recovered from COVID-19. Both conserved end residues are part of each CDR3. The order of the fields is D gene, clone size, V gene, J gene, CDR3 DNA, CDR3 protein. The D gene is left open where the match is weak. For some rows the clone size is stated as once, few or many, or as a class when expanded; others skip it.

>TRBD1|NA|TRBV11-2|TRBJ2-5
TGTGCCAGCGGGAACCGGGACAGGGTACAAGAGACCCAGTACTTC
CASGNRDRVQETQYF
>TRBD1|NA|TRBV5-6|TRBJ1-2
TGTGCCAGCAGCTTGTCCCGACAGGGACTCGGCTATGGCTACACCTTC
CASSLSRQGLGYGYTF
>TRBD2|NA|TRBV9|TRBJ2-7
TGTGCCAGCAGCCCCCAAGGGACGCGGGGGTCTTACGAGCAGTACTTC
CASSPQGTRGSYEQYF
>NA|NA|TRBV28|TRBJ1-1
TGTGCCAGCAGTTTCGACATGTCCGTGAACACTGAAGCTTTCTTT
CASSFDMSVNTEAFF
>TRBD1|once|TRBV24-1|TRBJ2-1
TGTGCCACCAGTGATCCGGGGACAGCCAATGAGCAGTTCTTC
CATSDPGTANEQFF
>TRBD2|NA|TRBV4-2|TRBJ2-7
TGTGCCAGCAGCCAAGCGGGTAGCGGGGGGGCATTCTACGAGCAGTACTTC
CASSQAGSGGAFYEQYF
>TRBD2|NA|TRBV28|TRBJ2-7
TGTGCCAGCACACATGGTTGGGTAGCGGGAATAATATTGGGGAGTGCTAGCGAGCAGTACTTC
CASTHGWVAGIILGSASEQYF
>NA|NA|TRBV3-1/TRBV3-2|TRBJ1-4
TGTGCCAGCAGCCGGACCGGTGGGGGCTCTGAAAAACTGTTTTTT
CASSRTGGGSEKLFF
>TRBD2|NA|TRBV19|TRBJ2-7
TGTGCCAGTAGTATTGCTAGCGGGGCCTACGAGCAGTACTTC
CASSIASGAYEQYF
>NA|NA|TRBV7-3|TRBJ1-2
TGTGCCAGCAGCTTAATGGGGACTACGGAGGGCTACACCTTC
CASSLMGTTEGYTF
>TRBD1|NA|TRBV11-2|TRBJ1-2
TGTGCCAGCAGCTTAGTTCCAGGGGGAGCTGGCTACACCTTC
CASSLVPGGAGYTF
>NA|NA|TRBV6-5|TRBJ1-1
TGTGCCAGCAGTTACTCGATCCCAGCGACGAACACTGAAGCTTTCTTT
CASSYSIPATNTEAFF
>NA|NA|TRBV7-3|TRBJ2-7
TGTGCCAGCAGCCCCCACCCAAACAACGAGCAGTACTTC
CASSPHPNNEQYF
>NA|NA|TRBV27|TRBJ2-1
TGTGCCAGCAGTTTGGGAGGAAATGAGCAGTTCTTC
CASSLGGNEQFF
>NA|NA|TRBV5-1|TRBJ2-3
TGCGCCAGCACCTCCGGCGGGAGCACAGATACGCAGTATTTT
CASTSGGSTDTQYF
>TRBD1|few|TRBV5-1|TRBJ2-3
TGCGCCAGCAGCCCAGACAGGGTTGGGGGTACAGATACGCAGTATTTT
CASSPDRVGGTDTQYF
>TRBD1|NA|TRBV7-2|TRBJ1-2
TGTGCCAGCAGCTTAGTCCCGGGACAGGGTTCATACAACTATGGCTACACCTTC
CASSLVPGQGSYNYGYTF
>TRBD2|NA|TRBV30|TRBJ2-1
TGTGCCTGGAGTGTACACACCGGGACTAGCTCCTTTGGGCAGTTCTTC
CAWSVHTGTSSFGQFF
>NA|once|TRBV29-1|TRBJ2-7
TGCAGCGTAGGGGACAAAACTCACTCCTACGAGCAGTACTTC
CSVGDKTHSYEQYF
>TRBD1|NA|TRBV10-2|TRBJ1-5
TGCGCCAGCAGAGAGGGACAGTCGTATCAGCCCCAGCATTTT
CASREGQSYQPQHF
>TRBD1|NA|TRBV4-1|TRBJ1-3
TGCGCCAGCAGCCAAGGTGGGACAGGGAGCTTACTAAACACCATATATTTT
CASSQGGTGSLLNTIYF
>NA|NA|TRBV4-3|TRBJ1-2
TGCGCCAGCAGCCAAACGGTCCTCTATGGCTACACCTTC
CASSQTVLYGYTF
>TRBD1|NA|TRBV11-2|TRBJ1-4
TGTGCCAGCAGCTATACAGGGGCGGATGAAAAACTGTTTTTT
CASSYTGADEKLFF
>TRBD1|once|TRBV6-5|TRBJ2-1
TGTGCCAGCAGTTACGAGGGGGCGAATTACAATGAGCAGTTCTTC
CASSYEGANYNEQFF
>NA|NA|TRBV10-3|TRBJ2-1
TGTGCCATCAAAGAACAGGGAAACTCCTACAATGAGCAGTTCTTC
CAIKEQGNSYNEQFF
>NA|NA|TRBV7-2|TRBJ2-3
TGTGCCAGCAGCTTAGGTCCGGGAGCTGGGACAGATACGCAGTATTTT
CASSLGPGAGTDTQYF
>TRBD2|NA|TRBV7-3|TRBJ2-3
TGTGCCAGCAGCTTAACTGGTAGCGGGGGGGCCACAGATACGCAGTATTTT
CASSLTGSGGATDTQYF